The source of this TCR beta chain is a study of spatial heterogeneity in lung cancer. Whole-study context: Raw reads contained each unique TCR and UMI combination more than ten times on average.

This clonotype was recorded at least ten times. The CDR3 contains 16 residues. CDR1 and CDR2 from the germline V gene are SGHRS and YFSETQ. V gave up 2 bases and J gave up 0 bases; unmatched junction bases: 5. Every molecule of TCR cDNA had its own unique molecular identifier. TCRdb reanalysed the 5' RACE reads using MiXCR and keeps one entry per CDR3 protein. In the table there are tens of thousands of distinct CDR3 sequences, 7.5% to 10% of which are singletons. As for time point: sample taken at primary tumor resection. Sequencing was performed on whole RNA extracted from tumor and nontumor lung tissue, or from frozen PBMC, and the material was left unsorted.

This sequence originates from a male donor with early-stage non-small cell lung cancer. The specimen was PBMCs, collected at surgery. The chain carries TRBV5-1 and TRBJ2-3; TRBD2 matches 8 bases. CDR3 amino acids: CASSFLAGTSTDTQYF. The CDR3 DNA follows: TGCGCCAGCAGCTTTCTAGCGGGCACTAGCACAGATACGCAGTATTTT.